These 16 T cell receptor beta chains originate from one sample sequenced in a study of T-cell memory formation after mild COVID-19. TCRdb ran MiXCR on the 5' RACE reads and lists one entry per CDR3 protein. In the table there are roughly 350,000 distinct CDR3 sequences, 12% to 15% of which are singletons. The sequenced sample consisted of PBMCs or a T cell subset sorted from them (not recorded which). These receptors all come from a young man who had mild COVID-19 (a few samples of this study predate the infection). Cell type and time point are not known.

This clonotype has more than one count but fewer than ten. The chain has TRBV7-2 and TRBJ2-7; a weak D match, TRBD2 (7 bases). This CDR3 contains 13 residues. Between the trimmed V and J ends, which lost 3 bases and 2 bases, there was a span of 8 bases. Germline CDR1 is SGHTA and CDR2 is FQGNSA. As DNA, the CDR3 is TGTGCCAGCAGCTTCGGGGGGCCCTACGAGCAGTACGTC. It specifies CASSFGGPYEQYV.

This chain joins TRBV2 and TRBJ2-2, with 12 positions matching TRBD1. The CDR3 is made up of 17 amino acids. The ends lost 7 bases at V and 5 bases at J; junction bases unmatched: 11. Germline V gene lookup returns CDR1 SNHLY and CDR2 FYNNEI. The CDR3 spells CASTTGTGGVKTGELFF. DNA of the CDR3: TGTGCCAGCACAACCGGGACAGGGGGCGTGAAAACCGGGGAGCTGTTTTTT.

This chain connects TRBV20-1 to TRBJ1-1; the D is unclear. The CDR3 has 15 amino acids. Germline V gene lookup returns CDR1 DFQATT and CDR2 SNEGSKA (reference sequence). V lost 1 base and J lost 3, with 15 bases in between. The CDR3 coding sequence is TGCAGTGCTAGAGGCAGGCTTCTAAGCGACACTGAAGCTTTCTTT. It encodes CSARGRLLSDTEAFF.

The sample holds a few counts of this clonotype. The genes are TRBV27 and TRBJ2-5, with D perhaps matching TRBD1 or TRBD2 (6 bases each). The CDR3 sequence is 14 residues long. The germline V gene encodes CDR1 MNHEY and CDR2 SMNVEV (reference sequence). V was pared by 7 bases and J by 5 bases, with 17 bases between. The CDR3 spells CASTPRRGWETQYF. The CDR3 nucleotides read TGTGCCAGCACTCCCCGGAGGGGGTGGGAGACCCAGTACTTC.

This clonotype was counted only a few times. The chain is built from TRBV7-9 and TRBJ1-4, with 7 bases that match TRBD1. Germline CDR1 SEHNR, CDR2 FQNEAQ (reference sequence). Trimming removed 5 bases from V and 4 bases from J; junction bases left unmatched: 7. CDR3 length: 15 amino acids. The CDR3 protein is CASSPEAGGNEKLFF. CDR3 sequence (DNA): TGTGCCAGCAGCCCCGAAGCAGGGGGTAATGAAAAACTGTTTTTT.

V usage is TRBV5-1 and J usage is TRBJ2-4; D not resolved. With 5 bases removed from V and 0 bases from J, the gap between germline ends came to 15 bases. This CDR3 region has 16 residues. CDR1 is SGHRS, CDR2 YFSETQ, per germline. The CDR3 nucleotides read TGCGCCAGCAGTCTTTCGGGCAGCCTAGCCAAAAACATTCAGTACTTC. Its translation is CASSLSGSLAKNIQYF.

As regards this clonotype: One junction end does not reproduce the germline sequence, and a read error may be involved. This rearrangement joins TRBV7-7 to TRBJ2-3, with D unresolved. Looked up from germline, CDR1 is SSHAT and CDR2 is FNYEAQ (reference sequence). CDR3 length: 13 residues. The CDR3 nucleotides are TGTGCTAGCAGCTTAAGTAGTTTGGATACGCAGTATTTT. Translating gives CASSLSSLDTQYF.

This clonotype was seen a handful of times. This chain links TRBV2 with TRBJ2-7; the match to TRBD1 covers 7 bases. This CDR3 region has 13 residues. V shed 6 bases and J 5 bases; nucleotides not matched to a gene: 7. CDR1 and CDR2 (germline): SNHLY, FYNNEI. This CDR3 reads CASSWSGTDEQYF. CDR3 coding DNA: TGTGCCAGCAGCTGGTCCGGGACAGACGAGCAGTACTTC.

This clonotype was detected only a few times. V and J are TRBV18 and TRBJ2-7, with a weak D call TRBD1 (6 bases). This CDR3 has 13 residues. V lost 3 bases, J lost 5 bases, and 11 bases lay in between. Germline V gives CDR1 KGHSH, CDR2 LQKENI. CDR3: CASSPAQGNEQYV. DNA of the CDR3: TGTGCCAGCTCACCGGCACAGGGTAACGAGCAGTACGTC.

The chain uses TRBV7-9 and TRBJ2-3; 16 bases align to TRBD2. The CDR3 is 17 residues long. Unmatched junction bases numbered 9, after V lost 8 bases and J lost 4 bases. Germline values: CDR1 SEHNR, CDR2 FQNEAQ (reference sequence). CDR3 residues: CASVTGTSGGAADTQYF. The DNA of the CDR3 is TGTGCCAGCGTCACCGGGACTAGCGGGGGGGCCGCAGATACGCAGTATTTT.

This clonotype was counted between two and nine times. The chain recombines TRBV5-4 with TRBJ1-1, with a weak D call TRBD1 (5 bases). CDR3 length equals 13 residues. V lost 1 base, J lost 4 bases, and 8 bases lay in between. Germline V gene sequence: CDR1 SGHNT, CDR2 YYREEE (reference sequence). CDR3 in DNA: TGTGCCAGCAGCTTGCACGGGGCCACTGAAGCTTTCTTT. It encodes CASSLHGATEAFF.

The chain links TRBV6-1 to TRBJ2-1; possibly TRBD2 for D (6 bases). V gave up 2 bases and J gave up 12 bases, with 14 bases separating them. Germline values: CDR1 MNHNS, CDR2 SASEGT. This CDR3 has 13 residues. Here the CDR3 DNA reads TGTGCCAGCAGTGAACTGGTCGGCGGGGCGCAGTTCTTC. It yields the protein CASSELVGGAQFF.

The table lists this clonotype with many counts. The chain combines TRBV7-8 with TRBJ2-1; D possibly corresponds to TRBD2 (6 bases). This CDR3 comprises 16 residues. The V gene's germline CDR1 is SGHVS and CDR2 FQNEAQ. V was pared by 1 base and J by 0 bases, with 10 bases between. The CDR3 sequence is CASSLDIGSSYNEQFF. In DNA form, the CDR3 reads TGTGCCAGCAGCTTAGACATCGGGAGCTCCTACAATGAGCAGTTCTTC.

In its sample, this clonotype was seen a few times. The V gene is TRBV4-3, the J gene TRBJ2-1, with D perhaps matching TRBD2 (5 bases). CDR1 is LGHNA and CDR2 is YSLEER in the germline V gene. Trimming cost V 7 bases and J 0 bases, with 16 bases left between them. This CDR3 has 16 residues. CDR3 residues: CASTSSRGSSYNEQFF. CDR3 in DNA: TGCGCCAGCACCTCAAGCCGGGGAAGCTCCTACAATGAGCAGTTCTTC.

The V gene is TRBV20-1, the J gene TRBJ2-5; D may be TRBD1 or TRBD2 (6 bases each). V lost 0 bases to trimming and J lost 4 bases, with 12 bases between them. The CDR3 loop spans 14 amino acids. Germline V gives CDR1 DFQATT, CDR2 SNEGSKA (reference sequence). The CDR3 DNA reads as TGCAGTGCTAGAGATCGTTCGGGGGCAGAGACCCAGTACTTC. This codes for CSARDRSGAETQYF.

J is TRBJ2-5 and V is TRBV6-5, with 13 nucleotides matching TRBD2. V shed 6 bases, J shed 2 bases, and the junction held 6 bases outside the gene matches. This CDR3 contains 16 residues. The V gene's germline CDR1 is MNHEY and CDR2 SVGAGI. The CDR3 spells CASRILAGGNQETQYF. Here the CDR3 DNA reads TGTGCCAGCAGAATACTAGCGGGGGGGAATCAAGAGACCCAGTACTTC.